The clone carrying this TCR beta chain was seen many times. At one of its ends the junction is not consistent with the germline gene, which may arise from a read error. This specimen comes from a study of naive and memory T cell subsets. As to treatment: skin biopsy from PPD injection site in Mantoux-positive individual. Cells were not sorted; total RNA input targeted roughly 1 to 1,100 ng. CDR1 is KGHDR, CDR2 SFDVKD, per germline. The CDR3 has 14 amino acids. Blood and skin TCR RNA was reverse transcribed with alpha and beta constant primers. TCRdb analysed the UMI-ligation and nested PCR reads with MiXCR anew, one entry per CDR3 protein. The repertoire has around 20,000 distinct CDR3 sequences, roughly 9.8% of them found once; the top ten carry approximately 7%.

V is TRBV24-1 and J is TRBJ1-2; D ambiguous. This receptor was taken from an adult in good health. This sample comprised skin, obtained from a tuberculin skin test site. CDR3 region: CATSDYEGSYGDTF. The CDR3 coding sequence is TGTGCCACCAGTGATTATGAGGGCTCCTATGGCGACACCTTC.